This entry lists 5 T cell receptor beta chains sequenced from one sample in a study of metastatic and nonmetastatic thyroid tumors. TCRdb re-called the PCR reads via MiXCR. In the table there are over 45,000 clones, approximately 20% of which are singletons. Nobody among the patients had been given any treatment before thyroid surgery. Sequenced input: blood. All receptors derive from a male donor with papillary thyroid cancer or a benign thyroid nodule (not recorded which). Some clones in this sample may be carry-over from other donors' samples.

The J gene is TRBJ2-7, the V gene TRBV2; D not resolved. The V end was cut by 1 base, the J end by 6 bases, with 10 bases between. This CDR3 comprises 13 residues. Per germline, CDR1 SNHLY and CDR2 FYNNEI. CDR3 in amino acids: CASSEEAGSEQYF. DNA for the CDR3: TGTGCCAGCAGTGAAGAGGCAGGCTCCGAGCAGTACTTC. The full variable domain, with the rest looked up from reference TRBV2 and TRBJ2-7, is EPEVTQTPSHQVTQMGQEVILRCVPISNHLYFYWYRQILGQKVEFLVSFYNNEISEKSEIFDDQFSVERPDGSNFTLKIRSTKLEDSAMYFCASSEEAGSEQYFGPGTRLTVT.

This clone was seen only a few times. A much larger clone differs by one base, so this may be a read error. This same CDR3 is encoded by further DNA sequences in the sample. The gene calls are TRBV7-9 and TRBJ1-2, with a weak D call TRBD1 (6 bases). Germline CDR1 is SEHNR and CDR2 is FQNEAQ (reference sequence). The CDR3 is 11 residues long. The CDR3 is CASSSQGGYTF. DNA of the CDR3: TGTGCCAGTAGCTCCCAGGGGGGCTACACCTTC.

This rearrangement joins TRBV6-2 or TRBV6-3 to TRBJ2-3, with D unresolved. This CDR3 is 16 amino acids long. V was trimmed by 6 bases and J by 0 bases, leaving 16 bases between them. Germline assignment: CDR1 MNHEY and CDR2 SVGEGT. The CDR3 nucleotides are TGTGCCAGCAGCCGGATCCAATTCACAAGCACAGATACGCAGTATTTT. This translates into CASSRIQFTSTDTQYF.

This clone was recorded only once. The CDR3 region is CASSPDRVSDTQYF. CDR3 coding DNA: TGTGCCAGCAGTCCTGACAGGGTTTCAGATACGCAGTATTTT. The chain links TRBV6-1 to TRBJ2-3; 7 bases match TRBD1. The V gene's germline CDR1 is MNHNS and CDR2 SASEGT. Trimming cost V 5 bases and J 4 bases; bases outside gene matches: 6. CDR3 size: 14 residues.

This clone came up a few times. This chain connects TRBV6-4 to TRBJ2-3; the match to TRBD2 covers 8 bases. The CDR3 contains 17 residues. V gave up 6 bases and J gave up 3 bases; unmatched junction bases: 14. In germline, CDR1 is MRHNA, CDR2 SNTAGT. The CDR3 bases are TGTGCCAGCAGCCCCGAGGTAGCGGGGAGCAAGACAGATACGCAGTATTTT. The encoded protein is CASSPEVAGSKTDTQYF.